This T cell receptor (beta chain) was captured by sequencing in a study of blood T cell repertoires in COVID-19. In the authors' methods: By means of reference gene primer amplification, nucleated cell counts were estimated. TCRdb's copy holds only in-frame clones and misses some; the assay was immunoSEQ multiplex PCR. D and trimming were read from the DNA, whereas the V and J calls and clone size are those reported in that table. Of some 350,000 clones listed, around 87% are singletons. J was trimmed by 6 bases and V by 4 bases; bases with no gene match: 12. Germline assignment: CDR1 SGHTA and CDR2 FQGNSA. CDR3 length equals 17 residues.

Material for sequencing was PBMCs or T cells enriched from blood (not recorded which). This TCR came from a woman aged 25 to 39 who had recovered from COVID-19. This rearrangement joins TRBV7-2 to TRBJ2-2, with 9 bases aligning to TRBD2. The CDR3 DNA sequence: TGTGCCAGCAGCTCCGTAGCGGGGGTGACTATTCCCGGGGAGCTGTTTTTT. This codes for CASSSVAGVTIPGELFF.